This T cell receptor beta chain was captured in a study of T cell responses to AZD1222 COVID-19 vaccine. The study, taken as a whole, reports: At baseline, seropositivity was found in only a handful of AZD1222 recipients. Reportedly, close to half of spike-specific TCRs are directed against unmutated variant regions. The donor group comprised mostly white British people and more females; the analysis possibly underestimated clonal diversity.

Losses at the gene ends were 5 bases for V and 1 base for J; bases not matched to a gene: 5. The germline gives CDR1 LNHDA, CDR2 SQIVND (reference sequence). This CDR3 has 16 amino acids. As for this clone: The antigen remains undetermined.

TCRdb's table, derived via immunoSEQ multiplex PCR, lists solely in-frame clones and lacks some. There are about 130,000 clones in the sample; 90% to 95% occur only once, and 7.5% to 9.5% lies in the top ten. The chain carries TRBV19 and TRBJ2-3, with 11 bases lining up with TRBD2. The sequenced sample was peripheral blood, obtained on day 0 of AZD1222 vaccination. This receptor was identified in an adult in good health. The CDR3 loop is CASSLLLAGGTDTQYF. The DNA for the CDR3 is TGTGCCAGTAGTTTGCTACTAGCGGGGGGCACAGATACGCAGTATTTT.